These 20 T cell receptor beta chains were sequenced from one sample in a study of control samples from healthy donors and cancer patients. Profiled with immunoSEQ multiplex PCR; TCRdb holds only in-frame clones, not every one. The sample consists of about 63,000 clones, around 87% of them appearing once. Sequencing was done on a sample of PBMCs. The source is a woman aged 55 to 70 with lung cancer.

V and J are TRBV15 and TRBJ1-5; 7 bases fit TRBD1. The CDR3 sequence is 15 residues long. Germline CDR1 LNHNV, CDR2 YYDKDF (reference sequence). V lost 0 bases, J lost 1 base, and 0 bases stayed unmatched. Here the CDR3 reads CATSREQGSNQPQHF. The CDR3 DNA reads as TGTGCCACCAGCAGAGAACAGGGGAGCAATCAGCCCCAGCATTTT.

This chain connects TRBV5-1 to TRBJ1-6, with 7 bases that match TRBD1. CDR3 length: 14 amino acids. Germline CDR1 reads SGHRS; CDR2 reads YFSETQ. With 4 bases clipped from V and 6 bases from J, the junction kept 4 bases outside the gene matches. CDR3 in DNA: TGCGCCAGCAGCCCGGGGGACAGTAATTCACCCCTCCACTTT. The encoded protein is CASSPGDSNSPLHF. Full variable domain (remainder filled in from reference TRBV5-1 and TRBJ1-6): KAGVTQTPRYLIKTRGQQVTLSCSPISGHRSVSWYQQTPGQGLQFLFEYFSETQRNKGNFPGRFSGRQFSNSRSEMNVSTLELGDSALYLCASSPGDSNSPLHFGNGTRLTVT.

This clone has only a few counts. The genes are TRBV5-1 and TRBJ2-7; D perhaps matches TRBD2 (5 bases). The V and J ends lost 0 bases and 5 bases respectively, with 15 bases between them. Germline V lookup: CDR1 SGHRS, CDR2 YFSETQ. CDR3 length: 15 residues. CDR3 loop: CASSLGLALVDEQYF. In DNA, the CDR3 is TGCGCCAGCAGCTTGGGTCTAGCATTGGTAGACGAGCAGTACTTC.

This sequence joins TRBV7-3 and TRBJ2-2; no clear D gene. Trimming shortened V by 5 bases and J by 9 bases, and 13 bases separated the two germline ends. The V gene's germline CDR1 is SGHTA and CDR2 FQGTGA. This CDR3 region has 13 residues. As DNA, the CDR3 is TGTGCCAGCAGCCCGGGCCTTTCGCGGGAGCTGTTTTTT. Translated: CASSPGLSRELFF.

V and J are TRBV5-1 and TRBJ2-3; the D call may be TRBD1 or TRBD2 (5 bases each). Between the trimmed V and J ends, which lost 2 bases and 4 bases, there was a span of 17 bases. Germline V CDR1 and CDR2: SGHRS, YFSETQ. This CDR3 contains 16 residues. The CDR3 nucleotides read TGCGCCAGCAGCTTTGGGGACCCTACGGGACCAGATACGCAGTATTTT. Amino acid sequence: CASSFGDPTGPDTQYF.

The chain has TRBV7-9 and TRBJ2-7; TRBD2 aligns across 12 bases. The CDR3 is 16 amino acids. Unmatched junction bases numbered 8, after V lost 3 bases and J lost 5 bases. CDR1 and CDR2 (germline): SEHNR, FQNEAQ (reference sequence). The CDR3 here is CASSFEPSGRAHEQYF. The CDR3 region has the DNA TGTGCCAGCAGCTTCGAGCCTAGCGGGAGGGCCCACGAGCAGTACTTC. Filled out from reference TRBV7-9 and TRBJ2-7, the complete variable domain reads DTGVSQNPRHKITKRGQNVTFRCDPISEHNRLYWYRQTLGQGPEFLTYFQNEAQLEKSRLLSDRFSAERPKGSFSTLEIQRTEQGDSAMYLCASSFEPSGRAHEQYFGPGTRLTVT.

For the CDR3, the DNA is TGCGCCAGCAGCCCCCACAGGGTCGGCGAGCAGTTCTTC. This sequence encodes CASSPHRVGEQFF. The chain has TRBV5-1 and TRBJ2-1; tentatively, D is TRBD1 (6 bases). Trimming cost V 4 bases and J 10 bases, with 15 bases left between them. The CDR3 has 13 residues. The V gene's germline CDR1 is SGHRS and CDR2 YFSETQ.

V is TRBV4-2 and J is TRBJ2-3, with 12 bases aligning to TRBD2. CDR3 size: 19 residues. CDR1 and CDR2 from the germline V gene are LGHNA and YNFKEQ. The ends lost 0 bases at V and 1 base at J; junction bases unmatched: 8. The CDR3 DNA follows: TGTGCCAGCAGCCAAGAGGCTAGCGGGGGGGCCTACCGCACAGATACGCAGTATTTT. Residues: CASSQEASGGAYRTDTQYF.

The gene calls are TRBV5-5 and TRBJ1-2; the D is unclear. The CDR3 is 13 amino acids. Looked up from germline, CDR1 is SGHKS and CDR2 is YYEKEE (reference sequence). Trimming removed 1 base at V and 7 bases at J, with 11 bases between. The CDR3 sequence: CASSLLGLGGYTF. CDR3 sequence (DNA): TGTGCCAGCAGCTTGCTAGGGCTTGGTGGCTACACCTTC.

This chain connects TRBV3-1 (or the pseudogene TRBV3-2) to TRBJ2-1; TRBD2 agrees at 15 bases. Looked up from germline, CDR1 is LGHDT and CDR2 is YNNKEL (reference sequence). The CDR3 loop spans 15 amino acids. Trimming took 1 base from V and 11 from J; bases not matched to a gene: 3. CDR3 bases: TGTGCCAGCAGCCAAGGGACTAGCGGGGGGGCCCAGCAGTTCTTC. Translated, it gives CASSQGTSGGAQQFF.

This clone was seen only once. The chain has TRBV7-3 and TRBJ1-1; D is perhaps TRBD1 (5 bases). The CDR3 totals 14 residues. Trimming shortened V by 5 bases and J by 1 base, and 11 bases separated the two germline ends. The V gene's germline CDR1 is SGHTA and CDR2 FQGTGA. CDR3 amino acids: CASSMGTGNTEAFF. For the CDR3, the DNA is TGTGCCAGCAGCATGGGAACAGGGAACACTGAAGCTTTCTTT.

The chain is built from TRBV27 and TRBJ1-6; a weak D match, TRBD1 (6 bases). CDR1 is MNHEY, CDR2 SMNVEV, per germline (reference sequence). The length of the CDR3 is 15 residues. The V gene lost 6 bases and the J gene lost 0 bases, with 9 bases spanning the gap. This CDR3 reads CASRQGGSYNSPLHF. CDR3 bases: TGTGCCAGCAGGCAAGGGGGCTCCTATAATTCACCCCTCCACTTT.

The chain recombines TRBV19 with TRBJ2-7, with TRBD2 as a possible D gene (5 bases). The CDR3 contains 17 residues. V gave up 3 bases and J gave up 6 bases, with 24 bases separating them. The V gene's germline CDR1 is LNHDA and CDR2 SQIVND (reference sequence). The CDR3 spells CASSMRSTGGLLGEQYF. The CDR3 region has the DNA TGTGCCAGTAGTATGAGGTCCACTGGCGGACTCCTAGGCGAGCAGTACTTC.

The chain has TRBV19 and TRBJ1-5; D not resolved. Germline V gene sequence: CDR1 LNHDA, CDR2 SQIVND (reference sequence). CDR3 length: 13 residues. Between the trimmed V and J ends, which lost 2 bases and 4 bases, there was a span of 6 bases. CDR3: CASSITQNQPQHF. The DNA of the CDR3 is TGTGCCAGTAGTATAACCCAAAATCAGCCCCAGCATTTT. Full variable domain (missing parts from reference TRBV19 and TRBJ1-5): DGGITQSPKYLFRKEGQNVTLSCEQNLNHDAMYWYRQDPGQGLRLIYYSQIVNDFQKGDIAEGYSVSREKKESFPLTVTSAQKNPTAFYLCASSITQNQPQHFGDGTRLSIL.

The chain uses TRBV10-3 and TRBJ1-5, with D possibly TRBD1 on 6 matching bases. In germline, CDR1 is ENHRY, CDR2 SYGVKD. This CDR3 has 14 residues. V was trimmed by 3 bases and J by 3 bases, leaving 9 bases between them. CDR3 sequence reads: CAISDGQTNQPQHF. For the CDR3, the DNA is TGTGCCATCAGTGACGGACAGACCAATCAGCCCCAGCATTTT.

This rearrangement joins TRBV3-1 (or the pseudogene TRBV3-2) to TRBJ2-5; D ambiguous. Germline values: CDR1 LGHDT, CDR2 YNNKEL (reference sequence). V was cut by 3 bases and J by 7 bases, with 9 bases left in between. CDR3 size: 12 residues. CDR3 bases: TGTGCCAGCAGCCAGAACGTGGGGACCCAGTACTTC. Translation gives CASSQNVGTQYF.

The chain combines TRBV10-1 with TRBJ2-3, with a tentative D call TRBD2 (6 bases). CDR3 length equals 16 residues. V lost 5 bases and J 0 bases, leaving 15 bases between the germline ends. The germline V gene has CDR1 WNHNN and CDR2 SYGVQD (reference sequence). In nucleotides, the CDR3 is TGCGCCAGCAGTACCTTCGGGGGAGGAAGCACAGATACGCAGTATTTT. It is translated as CASSTFGGGSTDTQYF.

This sequence joins TRBV4-2 and TRBJ1-2; 9 nucleotides align to TRBD1. CDR3 length: 19 amino acids. The V gene's germline CDR1 is LGHNA and CDR2 YNFKEQ. J was trimmed by 0 bases and V by 2 bases; bases with no gene match: 13. The CDR3 nucleotides read TGTGCCAGCAGCCAACTAACGGGACAGGGAATTACTTCTAACTATGGCTACACCTTC. Translated, it gives CASSQLTGQGITSNYGYTF.

The V call is TRBV6-5, the J call TRBJ2-3, with TRBD2 identical over 8 bases. This CDR3 has 15 residues. Unmatched junction bases numbered 6, after V lost 6 bases and J lost 1 base. Germline values: CDR1 MNHEY, CDR2 SVGAGI. The CDR3 loop is CASRSGLAGTDTQYF. CDR3 nucleotide sequence: TGTGCCAGCAGAAGCGGACTAGCCGGCACAGATACGCAGTATTTT.

This clone occurred once. V is TRBV7-3 and J is TRBJ2-7; D is undetermined. The length of the CDR3 is 13 residues. The germline gives CDR1 SGHTA, CDR2 FQGTGA. V shed 5 bases and J shed 5 bases, with 13 bases lying between them. The CDR3 bases are TGTGCCAGCAGCCCCGGGCCAATTAACGAGCAGTACTTC. It yields the protein CASSPGPINEQYF.